This T cell receptor (beta chain) was documented in a study of breast tumors, draining lymph nodes, adjacent tissues. Study findings and constraints: Tumors had less TCR diversity than lymph nodes, more than nontumor tissue.

MiXCR was run by TCRdb on the multiplex PCR reads, yielding one entry per CDR3 protein. The sample lists 180,000 or so distinct CDR3 sequences, 30% to 40% occurring once. Breast cancer patients provided tissue from their axillary draining lymph nodes. The CDR3 is 16 amino acids. Germline values: CDR1 KGHDR, CDR2 SFDVKD. The V and J ends lost 1 base and 4 bases, in that order; junction bases with no gene match: 4. This clonotype was detected many times. What it binds is unknown. Sequenced: axillary lymph node tissue. The gene calls are TRBV24-1 and TRBJ2-5; 11 bases agree with TRBD2. This receptor was identified in a female donor with breast cancer. Some clones in this sample may be carry-over from other donors' samples. The CDR3 DNA sequence: TGTGCCACCAGTGATTTCCCTAGCGGGGGGTCAGAGACCCAGTACTTC. Residues: CATSDFPSGGSETQYF.